This T cell receptor beta chain was sequenced during a study of cytomegalovirus exposure and HLA in healthy donors (dated by TCRdb to 2017 to 2019). With respect to the entire study: A later analysis indicated that the 120 or so validation repertoires were generated on the platform also employed for the 670 or so repertoires of the first cohort. The aim of the study was to test whether cataloging public T cell receptors could identify signatures of past pathogen exposure. In addition to the first cohort of 650 to 750 subjects, a separate validation cohort of over 90 different subjects was used. The study combined high-throughput TCR immunosequencing, statistical association of individual TCRs with disease status, and machine learning to predict cytomegalovirus infection status. Study-wide conclusions, independent of this receptor: The authors suggested that the approach could potentially be generalized to other disease states and immunological phenotypes. The classifier was reported to diagnose cytomegalovirus status with high specificity and sensitivity in both the original cohort and the validation cohort. In vitro tests confirmed that a few of the cytomegalovirus-associated TCR beta chains recognize cytomegalovirus antigens. The study gave a list of some 150 TCR beta chains associated with cytomegalovirus. A later analysis had no HLA typing for the validation cohort, so co-occurrence there was scored across all 110 or so repertoires. Subsequent analysis determined that TCRs grouped into clusters in the first cohort also showed a tendency toward co-occurrence across the 120 or so validation repertoires, and 85% to 95% of cluster scores exceeded 0. While some public TCRs were present in many individuals, most TCR sequences turned up only very rarely across donors.

Library prep was done by the immunoSEQ multiplex PCR assay. As for how the authors treated the data: A statistical classification framework was built for diagnosing cytomegalovirus status from the catalog of TCR beta chain sequences. TCRdb obtained this table from immuneACCESS and retained in-frame rearrangements with V and J assigned. These tables miss some clones; where compared with another copy, unresolved V genes account for less than half of the shortfall, and the remainder is unexplained. The V and J calls and clone size come from that table; D and trimming were worked out from the DNA. Here the sample has fewer than 300,000 clones; 88% occur a single time. Roughly 1% of the sample is held by the ten biggest clonotypes. With regard to this clone: This clone's antigen is unknown. Base quality data are lacking; no much larger clone is found one base away.

The donors belonged to the validation cohort of over a hundred subjects, which was separate from the roughly 680-subject first cohort. The TCR comes from a woman younger than 30 in good health and CMV-seronegative. Sequenced input: PBMCs.

The CDR3 protein sequence reads: CASSVTATNEKLFF. DNA sequence: TGTGCCAGCAGCGTTACTGCAACTAATGAAAAACTGTTTTTT. The chain couples TRBV9 to TRBJ1-4; the D gene cannot be named for sure. As encoded in the germline V gene, CDR1 is SGDLS while CDR2 is YYNGEE. Trimming takes 2 bases from V and 0 bases from J, and the germline ends sit 5 bases apart. Including the terminal cysteine and phenylalanine, the CDR3 comprises 14 residues. Only the CDR3 part of the read is kept: 42 bases, read in frame from the first base.